These 32 T cell receptor beta chains came from one sample sequenced in a study of blood T cells in healthy people across ages. A second roughly 7 to 11 cycle PCR used barcoded and J-beta primers. TCRdb passed the 5' RACE reads through MiXCR, listing each CDR3 protein once. The sample gives 800,000 or so distinct CDR3 sequences, 25% of which show up once; under 4% is in the top ten. These data were also filed under a second study, of T cells of mothers and their children.

Sequencing used blood. The source is a boy aged 5 to 17 in good health.

With respect to this clonotype: The conserved phenylalanine or tryptophan normally closing the CDR3 is absent here, so this likely arose from a read error. The chain uses TRBV6-5 and TRBJ1-1; D call uncertain. The CDR3 length is 13 residues. Per germline, CDR1 MNHEY and CDR2 SVGAGI. The germline V and J ends were trimmed by 5 bases and 4 bases, with 11 bases remaining between them. Written as DNA, the CDR3 is TGTGCCAGCAGTCTCACTCATGGCACTGAAGCTTTCCTT. Translated, it gives CASSLTHGTEAFL.

This clonotype was detected only a few times. The chain links TRBV9 to TRBJ2-3; D is unclear. The V end lost 4 bases, the J end lost 6 bases, and 15 bases lay between the germline ends. The CDR3 contains 14 residues. The germline V gene has CDR1 SGDLS and CDR2 YYNGEE. The CDR3 reads CASSLTPTEDTQYF. The CDR3 nucleotides are TGTGCCAGCAGCCTCACGCCGACCGAGGATACGCAGTATTTT.

The chain joins TRBV5-1 to TRBJ2-6; no firm D call. Between the trimmed V and J ends, which lost 4 bases and 4 bases, there was a span of 6 bases. Germline V CDR1 and CDR2: SGHRS, YFSETQ. This CDR3 is 13 amino acids long. DNA for the CDR3: TGCGCCAGCAGCGCAGAAGGGGCCAACGTCCTGACTTTC. This gives the protein CASSAEGANVLTF.

This clonotype showed up just a few times. The gene calls are TRBV20-1 and TRBJ2-5; unclear D gene. The CDR3 runs 13 residues. CDR1 and CDR2 (germline): DFQATT, SNEGSKA (reference sequence). V was shortened by 0 bases and J by 6 bases, with 11 bases between the two germline ends. The CDR3 region has the DNA TGCAGTGCTAGAGAAGGCCTTGTCCAGACCCAGTACTTC. Encoded protein: CSAREGLVQTQYF.

This chain joins TRBV29-1 and TRBJ2-5, with TRBD1 as a possible D gene (5 bases). Trimming pared 7 bases from V and 10 bases from J, leaving 25 bases between. Germline CDR1 SQVTM, CDR2 ANQGSEA. This CDR3 contains 14 residues. CDR3 residues: CSARTGESVYDQYF. The CDR3 DNA is TGCAGCGCTCGAACAGGAGAATCAGTCTACGACCAGTACTTC.

There are many counts of this clonotype. The chain is built from TRBV4-3 and TRBJ2-3; 7 nucleotides match TRBD1. The CDR3 is 17 residues long. Germline V gene lookup returns CDR1 LGHNA and CDR2 YSLEER. Trimming at V came to 0 bases and at J to 6 bases, leaving 12 bases not matched to a gene. The CDR3 nucleotides read TGCGCCAGCAGCCAAGAACGGGACAGTCAAGGGTCGGATACGCAGTATTTT. This codes for CASSQERDSQGSDTQYF.

This clonotype was detected a few times. The CDR3 protein is CSARASHNEKLFF. In nucleotides, the CDR3 is TGCAGTGCTAGGGCCAGCCATAATGAAAAACTGTTTTTT. V gene TRBV20-1 combines with J gene TRBJ1-4, with unresolved D. V was trimmed by 3 bases and J by 4 bases, leaving 9 bases between them. Germline CDR1 is DFQATT and CDR2 is SNEGSKA (reference sequence). The CDR3 loop spans 13 amino acids.

The chain recombines TRBV28 with TRBJ1-1, with 9 bases identical to TRBD1. Unmatched junction bases numbered 9, after V lost 1 base and J lost 9 bases. The germline V gene has CDR1 MDHEN and CDR2 SYDVKM. The CDR3 loop spans 15 amino acids. The CDR3 here is CASSLYAGTGRQAFF. CDR3 DNA: TGTGCCAGCAGTTTATATGCCGGGACAGGGCGCCAAGCTTTCTTT.

In regard to this clonotype: No conserved phenylalanine or tryptophan is present at the end of the CDR3, so a read error is the likely explanation. The DNA is left out, because the CDR3 cannot be placed on it with certainty; the CDR3 is given as TCRdb lists it. The chain is built from TRBV21-1 and TRBJ2-5; TRBD2 reflects the table's D call only, with no check against the DNA. TRBV21-1 is a pseudogene segment. The CDR3 totals 17 residues, both ends included. The CDR3 loop reads CASSKEDGTSGQETQYL.

This clonotype was observed a handful of times. This rearrangement joins TRBV29-1 to TRBJ2-1; TRBD2 matches 11 bases. Trimming cost V 5 bases and J 9 bases; bases outside gene matches: 9. The CDR3 is made up of 14 amino acids. Germline values: CDR1 SQVTM, CDR2 ANQGSEA. CDR3 nucleotide sequence: TGCAGCGTTAGGGGGGGGACTAGCGGTGTTGAGCAGTTCTTC. Protein product: CSVRGGTSGVEQFF.

This clonotype was counted a few times. V and J are TRBV20-1 and TRBJ2-5, with TRBD1 as a possible D gene (5 bases). The germline V gene has CDR1 DFQATT and CDR2 SNEGSKA (reference sequence). The CDR3 covers 17 residues. V lost 4 bases to trimming and J lost 2 bases, with 23 bases between them. CDR3 bases: TGCAGTGCTACCCGTGGCGTGGGGCCCGGAATTCAAGAGACCCAGTACTTC. Protein: CSATRGVGPGIQETQYF.

The V gene is TRBV25-1, the J gene TRBJ1-4; possibly TRBD1 for D (5 bases). From germline, CDR1 is MGHDK and CDR2 SYGVNS. CDR3 size: 14 residues. The V end lost 3 bases, the J end lost 4 bases, and 9 bases lay between the germline ends. The CDR3, as DNA: TGTGCCAGCAGTGAGGGGGGGTATAATGAAAAACTGTTTTTT. This gives the protein CASSEGGYNEKLFF.

J is TRBJ2-3 and V is TRBV15; D is unclear. V lost 0 bases and J lost 0, with 13 bases in between. This CDR3 has 17 residues. Germline V lookup: CDR1 LNHNV, CDR2 YYDKDF (reference sequence). The chain's CDR3 is CATSRDSSPSSTDTQYF. In DNA form, the CDR3 reads TGTGCCACCAGCAGAGATAGTTCTCCGAGTAGCACAGATACGCAGTATTTT.

This clonotype has more than one count but fewer than ten. The rearrangement links TRBV20-1 to TRBJ1-1; 8 bases are a match to TRBD1. CDR1 is DFQATT, CDR2 SNEGSKA, per germline (reference sequence). CDR3 size: 15 residues. V gave up 5 bases and J gave up 0 bases; unmatched junction bases: 8. CDR3 bases: TGCAGTGCTCCCGGACAGGGCCCTGTGAACACTGAAGCTTTCTTT. The encoded protein is CSAPGQGPVNTEAFF.

This clonotype occurred a few times. V is TRBV7-9 and J is TRBJ2-1; 11 bases agree with TRBD1. The J call may be faulty, since TRBJ2-7 better matches the DNA end. The length of the CDR3 is 14 residues. Germline V lookup: CDR1 SEHNR, CDR2 FQNEAQ (reference sequence). The CDR3 sequence: CASSWTGGIDEQYF. CDR3 sequence (DNA): TGTGCCAGCAGTTGGACAGGGGGCATCGACGAGCAGTACTTC.

For this clonotype: Relative to the germline gene, one junction end is altered; a read error may explain this. The chain combines TRBV28 with TRBJ2-7, with D maybe TRBD2 (5 bases). Germline CDR1 reads MDHEN; CDR2 reads SYDVKM. The CDR3 length is 13 residues. The CDR3 is CASDAGVPYGQYF. The CDR3, as DNA: TGTGCCAGCGACGCGGGTGTCCCCTACGGGCAGTACTTC.

This clonotype was detected only a few times. V and J are TRBV12-3 or TRBV12-4 and TRBJ1-2; D is uncertain. This CDR3 has 14 amino acids. Trimming took off 2 bases at V and 4 bases at J, with 11 bases between the two ends. CDR3 sequence: CASSLTVNGYGYTF. CDR3 sequence (DNA): TGTGCCAGCAGTTTAACGGTGAATGGCTATGGCTACACCTTC.

The chain is built from TRBV9 and TRBJ2-5; the match to TRBD2 covers 14 bases. The ends lost 4 bases at V and 10 bases at J; junction bases unmatched: 6. This CDR3 region has 14 residues. Germline assignment: CDR1 SGDLS and CDR2 YYNGEE. CDR3 sequence: CASSTGTSGGDQYF. As DNA, the CDR3 is TGTGCCAGCAGCACCGGGACTAGCGGGGGTGACCAGTACTTC. The variable domain in full, completed from reference TRBV9 and TRBJ2-5, reads DSGVTQTPKHLITATGQRVTLRCSPRSGDLSVYWYQQSLDQGLQFLIQYYNGEERAKGNILERFSAQQFPDLHSELNLSSLELGDSALYFCASSTGTSGGDQYFGPGTRLLVL.

The chain employs TRBV12-3 or TRBV12-4 and TRBJ2-5; D is perhaps TRBD1 or TRBD2 (6 bases each). Trimming pared 7 bases from V and 5 bases from J, leaving 17 bases between. The length of the CDR3 is 14 residues. The DNA of the CDR3 is TGTGCCAGCACCTTGGGGGGCTTCCAGGAGACCCAGTACTTC. This encodes CASTLGGFQETQYF.

This clonotype was observed a few times. The chain couples TRBV2 to TRBJ2-5; 7 positions match TRBD1. The end of the DNA aligns better with TRBJ2-7, so the J call may be wrong. This CDR3 spans 14 amino acids. The V gene's germline CDR1 is SNHLY and CDR2 FYNNEI. As DNA, the CDR3 is TGTGCCAGCAGTGAAAGGGACAGTCTCTACGAGCAGTACTTC. Translating it yields CASSERDSLYEQYF.

The CDR3 here is CASSLVDHAETQYF. CDR3 in DNA: TGTGCCAGCAGCTTAGTCGACCATGCGGAGACCCAGTACTTC. The V gene is TRBV7-9, the J gene TRBJ2-5; D is ambiguous. V was cut by 1 base and J by 5 bases, with 11 bases left in between. The CDR3 has 14 amino acids. Germline V lookup: CDR1 SEHNR, CDR2 FQNEAQ (reference sequence).

This clonotype showed up just a few times. CDR3: CASSSPGEKNTEAFF. The CDR3 coding sequence is TGTGCCAGCAGTTCCCCGGGGGAGAAGAACACTGAAGCTTTCTTT. This chain joins TRBV28 and TRBJ1-1; D perhaps matches TRBD1 (5 bases). V was shortened by 4 bases and J by 1 base, with 13 bases between the two germline ends. Looked up from germline, CDR1 is MDHEN and CDR2 is SYDVKM. CDR3 length equals 15 residues.

This chain uses TRBV18 with TRBJ2-1; no firm D call. This CDR3 comprises 11 residues. CDR1 is KGHSH and CDR2 is LQKENI in the germline V gene. CDR3 loop: CRAGSYNEQFF. DNA for the CDR3: TGTAGGGCCGGCTCCTACAATGAGCAGTTCTTC.

This clonotype was counted only a few times. The rearrangement uses TRBV9 and TRBJ2-5, with D perhaps TRBD2 (5 bases). The J call may be in error: the DNA end matches TRBJ2-1 better. The CDR3 runs to 15 residues. Germline V gene sequence: CDR1 SGDLS, CDR2 YYNGEE. The CDR3, as DNA: TGTGCCAGCAGCGTATATGGAGGTATCTACAATGAGCAGTTCTTC. It codes for CASSVYGGIYNEQFF.

Comment on this clonotype: The junction differs from germline at one of its ends, possibly a read error. The V gene is TRBV28, the J gene TRBJ2-7; D might be TRBD1 or TRBD2, each matching 6 bases. Germline V CDR1 and CDR2: MDHEN, SYDVKM. The CDR3 is made up of 13 amino acids. Here the CDR3 DNA reads TGTGCCAGCGGAGGGGGGAGCTCCTACGAGCAGTGCTTC. It specifies CASGGGSSYEQCF.

This clonotype was seen a handful of times. The V gene is TRBV6-4, the J gene TRBJ2-2; D unresolved. Germline V gene lookup returns CDR1 MRHNA and CDR2 SNTAGT. V was shortened by 2 bases and J by 6 bases, with 7 bases between the two germline ends. The CDR3 contains 13 residues. The CDR3 coding sequence is TGTGCCAGCAGTGACGGGAATGCCGGGGAGCTGTTTTTT. Translating it yields CASSDGNAGELFF.

In its sample, this clonotype was seen a few times. This chain joins TRBV7-2 and TRBJ2-4; 10 nucleotides agree with TRBD1. Unmatched junction bases numbered 8, after V lost 4 bases and J lost 8 bases. From germline, CDR1 is SGHTA and CDR2 FQGNSA. The CDR3 runs 15 residues. In DNA, the CDR3 is TGTGCCAGCAGCTCTAAAGTAGACAGGGGGCACATTCAGTACTTC. It translates to CASSSKVDRGHIQYF.

This clonotype was counted between two and nine times. The chain combines TRBV4-3 with TRBJ2-3, with 8 bases identical to TRBD2. V shed 0 bases, J shed 3 bases, and the junction held 5 bases outside the gene matches. The CDR3 spans 16 residues. CDR1 is LGHNA, CDR2 YSLEER, per germline. CDR3 sequence reads: CASSQDFSGATDTQYF. In DNA, the CDR3 is TGCGCCAGCAGCCAAGATTTTAGCGGGGCGACAGATACGCAGTATTTT.

The chain has TRBV3-1 and TRBJ1-4, with a possible D match to TRBD1 (6 bases). Trimming took off 0 bases at V and 14 bases at J, with 10 bases between the two ends. Germline V CDR1 and CDR2: LGHDT, YNNKEL (reference sequence). CDR3 size: 12 residues. The CDR3 bases are TGTGCCAGCAGCCAAGAGCGGCAGGGGCTGTTTTTT. It specifies CASSQERQGLFF.

This clonotype was recorded once. The junction shows a germline mismatch at one end, possibly a read error. The chain uses TRBV28 and TRBJ2-4; 8 nucleotides match TRBD1. Germline assignment: CDR1 MDHEN and CDR2 SYDVKM. The CDR3 totals 17 residues. CDR3: CASSPRTGRLAKNIRYF. The CDR3 DNA follows: TGTGCCAGCAGTCCCAGGACAGGGAGGCTCGCCAAAAACATTCGGTACTTC.

The rearrangement joins TRBV2 to TRBJ2-3; D remains ambiguous. The CDR3 spans 11 residues. Germline loops: CDR1 SNHLY, CDR2 FYNNEI. V lost 4 bases to trimming and J lost 6 bases, with 5 bases between them. CDR3 amino acids: CASSVLDTQYF. The DNA for the CDR3 is TGTGCCAGCAGTGTCTTGGATACGCAGTATTTT.

J is TRBJ1-1 and V is TRBV5-1; 9 bases align to TRBD1. V shed 4 bases, J shed 1 base, and the junction held 5 bases outside the gene matches. Germline V gene lookup returns CDR1 SGHRS and CDR2 YFSETQ. The CDR3 runs 15 residues. The CDR3 sequence: CASSTGTGTNTEAFF. In DNA, the CDR3 is TGCGCCAGCAGCACCGGGACAGGGACGAACACTGAAGCTTTCTTT.